The rows below give T cell receptor beta chains drawn from one sample of a study of blood T cell repertoires in COVID-19. Assay: immunoSEQ multiplex PCR; the TCRdb copy retains only in-frame clones and omits some. The table shows fewer than 350,000 clones, with 85% to 90% occurring only once. The sample consisted of PBMCs or T cells enriched from blood (not recorded which). Receptor source: a young woman with acute COVID-19. CDR3s include the opening cysteine and the closing phenylalanine or tryptophan. A D gene is named only where the DNA matches it firmly. Not all rows give a size; the values are once, few, many and, for expanded clones, a class.

d_call: TRBD1
v_call: TRBV29-1
j_call: TRBJ1-4
clone_size: -
cdr3_aa: CSVARQGLGLFF
cdr3_nt: TGCAGCGTTGCCCGACAGGGACTTGGACTGTTTTTT

d_call: TRBD1
v_call: TRBV28
j_call: TRBJ1-2
clone_size: -
cdr3_aa: CASSSGTGAPVDGYTF
cdr3_nt: TGTGCCAGCAGTTCCGGGACAGGGGCTCCCGTTGATGGCTACACCTTC

d_call: -
v_call: TRBV6-2/TRBV6-3
j_call: TRBJ2-3
clone_size: few
cdr3_aa: CASSYRLAISTDTQYF
cdr3_nt: TGTGCCAGCAGTTACAGGCTAGCAATTAGCACAGATACGCAGTATTTT

d_call: -
v_call: TRBV6-5
j_call: TRBJ1-5
clone_size: -
cdr3_aa: CASSSYDSPSQPQHF
cdr3_nt: TGTGCCAGCAGTTCTTACGACAGTCCGTCCCAGCCCCAGCATTTT

d_call: -
v_call: TRBV6-2/TRBV6-3
j_call: TRBJ1-1
clone_size: -
cdr3_aa: CASSYSKWQRNTEAFF
cdr3_nt: TGTGCCAGCAGTTACTCGAAGTGGCAGCGCAACACTGAAGCTTTCTTT

d_call: -
v_call: TRBV29-1
j_call: TRBJ1-1
clone_size: -
cdr3_aa: CSVAKNTEAFF
cdr3_nt: TGCAGCGTTGCTAAGAACACTGAAGCTTTCTTT

d_call: TRBD2
v_call: TRBV29-1
j_call: TRBJ2-5
clone_size: -
cdr3_aa: CSGKGQRLAGNQETQYF
cdr3_nt: TGCAGCGGGAAAGGCCAGAGGCTAGCGGGTAACCAAGAGACCCAGTACTTC

d_call: -
v_call: TRBV27
j_call: TRBJ2-7
clone_size: -
cdr3_aa: CASSFNIASTQSSYEQYF
cdr3_nt: TGTGCCAGCAGTTTTAATATTGCCTCGACACAAAGCTCCTACGAGCAGTACTTC

d_call: -
v_call: TRBV5-4
j_call: TRBJ2-5
clone_size: -
cdr3_aa: CASSLILANSETQYF
cdr3_nt: TGTGCCAGCAGCTTGATACTAGCCAATTCGGAGACCCAGTACTTC

d_call: TRBD1
v_call: TRBV4-3
j_call: TRBJ2-7
clone_size: -
cdr3_aa: CASSHAQGASYEQYF
cdr3_nt: TGCGCCAGCAGCCACGCACAGGGGGCCTCCTACGAGCAGTACTTC

d_call: -
v_call: TRBV5-1
j_call: TRBJ2-2
clone_size: -
cdr3_aa: CASSFRIRTSTGELFF
cdr3_nt: TGCGCCAGCAGCTTCAGGATACGAACGAGTACCGGGGAGCTGTTTTTT

d_call: -
v_call: TRBV7-8
j_call: TRBJ1-5
clone_size: -
cdr3_aa: CASSLSAGIAQPQHF
cdr3_nt: TGTGCCAGCAGCTTAAGTGCAGGGATCGCGCAGCCCCAGCATTTT

d_call: -
v_call: TRBV19
j_call: TRBJ2-1
clone_size: -
cdr3_aa: CASSTDLEYNEQFF
cdr3_nt: TGTGCCAGTAGTACGGACTTAGAATACAATGAGCAGTTCTTC

d_call: TRBD2
v_call: TRBV14
j_call: TRBJ2-1
clone_size: once
cdr3_aa: CASSLGLAGGERNEQFF
cdr3_nt: TGTGCCAGCAGCCTCGGACTAGCGGGGGGGGAACGCAATGAGCAGTTCTTC

d_call: TRBD1
v_call: TRBV10-3
j_call: TRBJ2-7
clone_size: -
cdr3_aa: CAISPSPGQRPYEQYF
cdr3_nt: TGTGCCATCAGTCCCTCACCGGGACAGCGACCCTACGAGCAGTACTTC

d_call: TRBD2
v_call: TRBV19
j_call: TRBJ2-4
clone_size: -
cdr3_aa: CASRGGTSGFGNIQYF
cdr3_nt: TGTGCCAGTAGAGGCGGGACTAGCGGGTTCGGAAACATTCAGTACTTC

d_call: TRBD1
v_call: TRBV6-5
j_call: TRBJ2-7
clone_size: -
cdr3_aa: CASSYTTGSDEQYF
cdr3_nt: TGTGCCAGCAGTTACACGACAGGGAGCGACGAGCAGTACTTC

d_call: TRBD1
v_call: TRBV30
j_call: TRBJ1-5
clone_size: -
cdr3_aa: CAWSLGQGSYSNQPQHF
cdr3_nt: TGTGCCTGGAGTTTGGGACAGGGAAGTTATAGCAATCAGCCCCAGCATTTT

d_call: -
v_call: TRBV25-1
j_call: TRBJ1-1
clone_size: -
cdr3_aa: CATRAGRDTEAFF
cdr3_nt: TGTGCCACGAGGGCCGGGAGAGACACTGAAGCTTTCTTT

d_call: -
v_call: TRBV6-5
j_call: TRBJ2-5
clone_size: -
cdr3_aa: CASRSGGLYQETQYF
cdr3_nt: TGTGCCAGCAGGAGCGGAGGCTTGTACCAAGAGACCCAGTACTTC

d_call: -
v_call: TRBV5-4
j_call: TRBJ2-1
clone_size: -
cdr3_aa: CASSSTKYNEQFF
cdr3_nt: TGTGCCAGCAGCTCGACAAAATACAATGAGCAGTTCTTC

d_call: -
v_call: TRBV3-1/TRBV3-2
j_call: TRBJ1-2
clone_size: -
cdr3_aa: CASSQDYFASEKYYGYTF
cdr3_nt: TGTGCCAGCAGCCAAGATTACTTCGCTAGCGAGAAGTACTATGGCTACACCTTC

d_call: TRBD2
v_call: TRBV5-1
j_call: TRBJ2-2
clone_size: once
cdr3_aa: CASSPLGEGLAGGTGELFF
cdr3_nt: TGCGCCAGCAGCCCACTCGGGGAGGGACTAGCGGGAGGAACCGGGGAGCTGTTTTTT

d_call: -
v_call: TRBV7-9
j_call: TRBJ1-5
clone_size: -
cdr3_aa: CASSFPGPQHF
cdr3_nt: TGTGCCAGCAGCTTCCCGGGGCCCCAGCATTTT

d_call: TRBD1
v_call: TRBV29-1
j_call: TRBJ2-2
clone_size: -
cdr3_aa: CSAVQGRINTGELFF
cdr3_nt: TGCAGCGCGGTACAGGGGCGGATTAACACCGGGGAGCTGTTTTTT

d_call: TRBD2
v_call: TRBV28
j_call: TRBJ2-1
clone_size: -
cdr3_aa: CASSRRFGLAGAISYNEQFF
cdr3_nt: TGTGCCAGCAGTCGCCGTTTTGGACTAGCGGGAGCGATCTCCTACAATGAGCAGTTCTTC

d_call: -
v_call: TRBV7-2
j_call: TRBJ1-2
clone_size: -
cdr3_aa: CASSLGWSLGGALNYGYTF
cdr3_nt: TGTGCCAGCAGCTTAGGATGGTCCCTCGGAGGGGCTCTCAACTATGGCTACACCTTC

d_call: -
v_call: TRBV7-3
j_call: TRBJ2-6
clone_size: -
cdr3_aa: CASSVNRAGANVLTF
cdr3_nt: TGTGCCAGCAGCGTAAACAGGGCTGGGGCCAACGTCCTGACTTTC

d_call: TRBD2
v_call: TRBV11-2
j_call: TRBJ2-3
clone_size: -
cdr3_aa: CASSPSAGGTADTQYF
cdr3_nt: TGTGCCAGCAGCCCCTCAGCGGGAGGAACGGCGGATACGCAGTATTTT

d_call: -
v_call: TRBV14
j_call: TRBJ2-7
clone_size: -
cdr3_aa: CASSHRRAYEQYF
cdr3_nt: TGTGCCAGCAGCCATCGACGGGCCTACGAGCAGTACTTC

d_call: TRBD2
v_call: TRBV19
j_call: TRBJ2-7
clone_size: many
cdr3_aa: CASSMGLNKYEQYF
cdr3_nt: TGTGCCAGTAGTATGGGACTAAACAAATACGAGCAGTACTTC

d_call: -
v_call: TRBV7-9
j_call: TRBJ1-3
clone_size: -
cdr3_aa: CASSSIRGGGNTIYF
cdr3_nt: TGTGCCAGCAGCTCGATTCGGGGAGGCGGAAACACCATATATTTT

d_call: TRBD1
v_call: TRBV27
j_call: TRBJ2-7
clone_size: -
cdr3_aa: CASSTGQGLGEQYF
cdr3_nt: TGTGCCAGCAGTACGGGACAGGGCCTAGGCGAGCAGTACTTC

d_call: -
v_call: TRBV7-2
j_call: TRBJ2-7
clone_size: -
cdr3_aa: CASSLVGGLSSYEQYF
cdr3_nt: TGTGCCAGCAGCTTAGTTGGCGGGCTTAGCTCCTACGAGCAGTACTTC

d_call: TRBD1
v_call: TRBV30
j_call: TRBJ1-6
clone_size: once
cdr3_aa: CAWSGTGGSSYNSPLHF
cdr3_nt: TGTGCCTGGAGTGGGACAGGGGGAAGCTCCTATAATTCACCCCTCCACTTT

d_call: -
v_call: TRBV2
j_call: TRBJ1-6
clone_size: -
cdr3_aa: CASISGITNSPLHF
cdr3_nt: TGTGCCAGCATCTCCGGGATAACAAATTCACCCCTCCACTTT

d_call: -
v_call: TRBV7-8
j_call: TRBJ1-5
clone_size: -
cdr3_aa: CASSLETSLGNQPQHF
cdr3_nt: TGTGCCAGCAGCTTGGAGACTTCGCTAGGCAATCAGCCCCAGCATTTT

d_call: TRBD2
v_call: TRBV15
j_call: TRBJ2-3
clone_size: -
cdr3_aa: CATSRGGSGTSGGNTDTQYF
cdr3_nt: TGTGCCACCAGCAGAGGGGGGTCTGGGACTAGCGGAGGGAACACAGATACGCAGTATTTT

d_call: TRBD2
v_call: TRBV28
j_call: TRBJ2-7
clone_size: -
cdr3_aa: CASSPPGLATYEQYF
cdr3_nt: TGTGCCAGCAGTCCCCCGGGACTAGCGACCTACGAGCAGTACTTC

d_call: -
v_call: TRBV2
j_call: TRBJ1-1
clone_size: -
cdr3_aa: CASTLWGGTEAFF
cdr3_nt: TGTGCCAGCACCCTTTGGGGGGGAACTGAAGCTTTCTTT

d_call: TRBD1
v_call: TRBV27
j_call: TRBJ1-2
clone_size: -
cdr3_aa: CASSSRTGLYGYTF
cdr3_nt: TGTGCCAGCAGTTCCAGGACAGGGCTCTATGGCTACACCTTC

d_call: -
v_call: TRBV18
j_call: TRBJ2-5
clone_size: -
cdr3_aa: CASSPLGRVQETQYF
cdr3_nt: TGTGCCAGCTCACCACTAGGTCGGGTACAAGAGACCCAGTACTTC

d_call: TRBD2
v_call: TRBV5-8
j_call: TRBJ2-1
clone_size: -
cdr3_aa: CASSLETRAGAIGVQFF
cdr3_nt: TGTGCCAGCAGCTTGGAAACTCGAGCGGGAGCCATAGGGGTGCAGTTCTTC

d_call: -
v_call: TRBV30
j_call: TRBJ2-7
clone_size: -
cdr3_aa: CAWSAPVREIYEQYF
cdr3_nt: TGTGCCTGGAGTGCCCCGGTGAGGGAAATCTACGAGCAGTACTTC

d_call: -
v_call: TRBV28
j_call: TRBJ2-2
clone_size: -
cdr3_aa: CASTVALGQNTGELFF
cdr3_nt: TGTGCCAGCACGGTAGCTCTGGGACAGAACACCGGGGAGCTGTTTTTT

d_call: -
v_call: TRBV29-1
j_call: TRBJ2-7
clone_size: -
cdr3_aa: CSVTRGDYEQYF
cdr3_nt: TGCAGCGTAACCAGGGGAGACTACGAGCAGTACTTC